This entry lists 3 T cell receptor beta chains sequenced from one sample in a study of vaccination effects on CD4 cells after COVID-19. No antigen has been assigned to these receptors. Cultured cells yielded isolated CD4+ T cells after less than 11 days. As their vaccination, participants received two doses of either BNT162b2 or mRNA-1273. Method: immunoSEQ multiplex PCR; TCRdb's copy keeps in-frame clones and lacks some. The table records approximately 38,000 clones, about two thirds of them present only once. The sample consisted of CD4+ T cells from PBMCs cultured without peptide, taken after COVID-19 vaccination. The receptors here all came from a human donor who received a COVID-19 vaccine.

This clone has a handful of counts. This chain connects TRBV4-1 to TRBJ1-3; D perhaps matches TRBD1 (5 bases). Germline assignment: CDR1 MGHRA and CDR2 YSYEKL. The CDR3 extends over 17 amino acids. The V end lost 0 bases, the J end lost 1 base, and 13 bases lay between the germline ends. The CDR3 spells CASSQDPRGGSGNTIYF. The CDR3 region has the DNA TGCGCCAGCAGCCAAGATCCCCGTGGGGGGTCTGGAAACACCATATATTTT.

The genes are TRBV6-5 and TRBJ1-5; D remains ambiguous. V was shortened by 8 bases and J by 4 bases, with 15 bases between the two germline ends. This CDR3 comprises 14 residues. Germline CDR1 reads MNHEY; CDR2 reads SVGAGI. The CDR3 DNA reads as TGTGCCAGCCAAAGGCAGGTGATGAATCAGCCCCAGCATTTT. It codes for CASQRQVMNQPQHF.

The chain uses TRBV3-1 (or the pseudogene TRBV3-2) and TRBJ2-7, with TRBD2 matching over 10 bases. This CDR3 is 16 amino acids long. CDR1 is LGHDT and CDR2 is YNNKEL in the germline V gene (reference sequence). After removal of 0 bases from V and 4 bases from J, the junction contained 6 bases not matched to a gene. CDR3 nucleotide sequence: TGTGCCAGCAGCCAAGATTATGCTAGCGGGGGATACGAGCAGTACTTC. It codes for CASSQDYASGGYEQYF.